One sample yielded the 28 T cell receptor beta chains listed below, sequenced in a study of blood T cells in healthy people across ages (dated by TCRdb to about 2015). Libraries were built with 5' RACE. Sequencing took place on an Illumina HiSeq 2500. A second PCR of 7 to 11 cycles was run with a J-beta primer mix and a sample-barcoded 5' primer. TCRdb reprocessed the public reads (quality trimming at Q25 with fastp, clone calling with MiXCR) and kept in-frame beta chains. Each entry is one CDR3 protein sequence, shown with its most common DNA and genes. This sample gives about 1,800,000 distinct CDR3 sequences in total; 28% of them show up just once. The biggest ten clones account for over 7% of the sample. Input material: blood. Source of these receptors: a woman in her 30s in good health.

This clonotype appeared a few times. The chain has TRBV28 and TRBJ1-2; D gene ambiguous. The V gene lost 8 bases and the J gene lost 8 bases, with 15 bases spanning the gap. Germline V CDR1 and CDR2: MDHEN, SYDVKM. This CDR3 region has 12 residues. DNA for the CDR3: TGTGCCAGCCACGACCCTTTGGACGGCTACACCTTC. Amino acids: CASHDPLDGYTF.

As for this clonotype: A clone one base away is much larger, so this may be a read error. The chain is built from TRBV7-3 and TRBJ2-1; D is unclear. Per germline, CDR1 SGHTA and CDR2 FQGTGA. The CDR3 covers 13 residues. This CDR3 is CAGSAQAGVEQFF. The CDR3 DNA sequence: TGTGCCGGCAGCGCCCAGGCAGGTGTTGAGCAGTTCTTC.

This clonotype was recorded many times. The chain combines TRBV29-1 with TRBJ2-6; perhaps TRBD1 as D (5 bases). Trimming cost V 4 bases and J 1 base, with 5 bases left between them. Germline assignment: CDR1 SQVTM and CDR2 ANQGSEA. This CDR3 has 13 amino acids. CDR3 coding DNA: TGCAGCGTTGCAGGGTCTGGGGCCAACGTCCTGACTTTC. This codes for CSVAGSGANVLTF. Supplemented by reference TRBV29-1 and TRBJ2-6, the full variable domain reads SAVISQKPSRDICQRGTSLTIQCQVDSQVTMMFWYRQQPGQSLTLIATANQGSEATYESGFVIDKFPISRPNLTFSTLTVSNMSPEDSSIYLCSVAGSGANVLTFGAGSRLTVL.

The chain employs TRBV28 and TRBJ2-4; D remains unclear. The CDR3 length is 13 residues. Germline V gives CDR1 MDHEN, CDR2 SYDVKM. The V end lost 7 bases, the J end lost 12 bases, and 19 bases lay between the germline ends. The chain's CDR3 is CASTPFEGYSQYF. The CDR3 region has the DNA TGTGCCAGCACGCCGTTCGAAGGTTACTCTCAGTACTTC.

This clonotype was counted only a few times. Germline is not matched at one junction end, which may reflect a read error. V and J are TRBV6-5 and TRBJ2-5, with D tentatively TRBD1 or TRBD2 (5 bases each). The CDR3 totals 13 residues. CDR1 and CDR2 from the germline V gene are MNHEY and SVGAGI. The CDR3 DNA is TGTACCAGCAGTTACCGGGACGGTGAGACCCAGTACTTC. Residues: CTSSYRDGETQYF.

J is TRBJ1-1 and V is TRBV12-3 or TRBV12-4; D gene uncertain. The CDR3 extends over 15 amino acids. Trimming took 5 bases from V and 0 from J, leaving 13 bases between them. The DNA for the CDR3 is TGTGCCAGCAGTCCCCCCGGACTTATGAACACTGAAGCTTTCTTT. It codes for CASSPPGLMNTEAFF.

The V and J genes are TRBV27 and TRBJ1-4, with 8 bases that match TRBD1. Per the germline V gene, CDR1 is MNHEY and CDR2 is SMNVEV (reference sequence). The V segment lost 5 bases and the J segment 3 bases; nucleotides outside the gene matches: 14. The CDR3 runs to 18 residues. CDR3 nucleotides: TGTGCCAGCAGTCCCGGACAGGGCCAATGGCGAGCTAATGAAAAACTGTTTTTT. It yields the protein CASSPGQGQWRANEKLFF.

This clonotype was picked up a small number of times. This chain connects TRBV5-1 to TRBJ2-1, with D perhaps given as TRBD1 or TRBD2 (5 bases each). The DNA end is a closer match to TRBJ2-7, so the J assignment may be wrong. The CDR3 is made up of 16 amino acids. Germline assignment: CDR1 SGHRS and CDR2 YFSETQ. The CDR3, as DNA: TGCGCCAGCAGCCCGGCCGGGGCCACATCCTACAATGAGCAGTACTTC. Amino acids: CASSPAGATSYNEQYF.

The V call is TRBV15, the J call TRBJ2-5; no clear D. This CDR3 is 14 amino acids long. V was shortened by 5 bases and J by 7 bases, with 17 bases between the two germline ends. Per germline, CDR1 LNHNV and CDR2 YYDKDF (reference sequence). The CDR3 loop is CATSSTGFRGTQYF. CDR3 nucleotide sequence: TGTGCCACCAGCTCAACGGGCTTCCGTGGGACCCAGTACTTC. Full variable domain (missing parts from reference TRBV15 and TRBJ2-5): DAMVIQNPRYQVTQFGKPVTLSCSQTLNHNVMYWYQQKSSQAPKLLFHYYDKDFNNEADTPDNFQSRRPNTSFCFLDIRSPGLGDTAMYLCATSSTGFRGTQYFGPGTRLLVL.

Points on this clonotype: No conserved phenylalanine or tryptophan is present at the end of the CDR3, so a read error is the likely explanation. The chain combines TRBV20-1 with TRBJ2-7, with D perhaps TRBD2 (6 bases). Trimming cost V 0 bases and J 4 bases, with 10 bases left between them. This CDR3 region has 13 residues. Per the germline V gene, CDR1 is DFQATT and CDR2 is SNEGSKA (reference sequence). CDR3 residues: CSAREGLAYEQYC. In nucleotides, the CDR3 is TGCAGTGCTAGAGAGGGGCTAGCGTACGAGCAGTACTGC.

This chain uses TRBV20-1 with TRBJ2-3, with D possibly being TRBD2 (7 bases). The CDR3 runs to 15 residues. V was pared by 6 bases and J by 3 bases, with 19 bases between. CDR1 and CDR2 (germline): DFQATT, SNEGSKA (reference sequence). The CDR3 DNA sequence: TGCAGTGCGGCCCTAGCGGAGAGGGGGACAGATACGCAGTATTTT. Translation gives CSAALAERGTDTQYF.

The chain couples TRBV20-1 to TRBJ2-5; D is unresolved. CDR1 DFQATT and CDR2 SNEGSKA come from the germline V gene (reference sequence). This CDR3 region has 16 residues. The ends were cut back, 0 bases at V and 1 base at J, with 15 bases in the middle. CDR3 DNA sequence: TGCAGTGCTAGAGATCTATTAATCGGGTCCCAAGAGACCCAGTACTTC. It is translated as CSARDLLIGSQETQYF.

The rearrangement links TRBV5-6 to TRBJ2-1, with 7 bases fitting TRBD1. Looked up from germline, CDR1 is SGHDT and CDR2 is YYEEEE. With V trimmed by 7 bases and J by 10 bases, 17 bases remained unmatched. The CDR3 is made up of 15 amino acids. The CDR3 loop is CASGIRQGSTYEQFF. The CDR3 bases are TGTGCCAGCGGCATAAGACAGGGTAGCACCTACGAGCAGTTCTTC.

The CDR3 loop reads CASSQVGAGQGTDEQYF. In DNA form, the CDR3 reads TGTGCCAGCAGCCAAGTGGGAGCAGGACAGGGGACGGACGAGCAGTACTTC. The V gene is TRBV4-2, the J gene TRBJ2-7; 9 bases fit TRBD1. With V trimmed by 1 base and J by 5 bases, 12 bases remained unmatched. In germline, CDR1 is LGHNA, CDR2 YNFKEQ. CDR3 length: 17 residues.

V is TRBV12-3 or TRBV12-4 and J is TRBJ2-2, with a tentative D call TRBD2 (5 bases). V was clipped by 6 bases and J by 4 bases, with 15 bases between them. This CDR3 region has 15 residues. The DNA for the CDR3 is TGTGCCAGCAGCCCGAGAGGGTCGCTCACCGGGGAGCTGTTTTTT. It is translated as CASSPRGSLTGELFF.

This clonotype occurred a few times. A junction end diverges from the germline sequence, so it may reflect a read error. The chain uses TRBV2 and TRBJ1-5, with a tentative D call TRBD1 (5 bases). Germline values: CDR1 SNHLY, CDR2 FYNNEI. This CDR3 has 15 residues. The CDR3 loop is CASSAPGPDNRPQHF. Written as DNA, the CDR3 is TGTGCCAGCAGTGCGCCAGGGCCCGACAATCGGCCCCAGCATTTT.

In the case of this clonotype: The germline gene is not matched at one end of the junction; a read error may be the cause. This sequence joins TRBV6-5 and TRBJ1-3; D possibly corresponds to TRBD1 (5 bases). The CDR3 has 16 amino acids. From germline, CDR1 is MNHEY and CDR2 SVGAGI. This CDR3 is CASTRSRASSGNPIYF. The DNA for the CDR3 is TGTGCCAGCACCCGATCCAGGGCTAGCTCTGGAAACCCCATATATTTT.

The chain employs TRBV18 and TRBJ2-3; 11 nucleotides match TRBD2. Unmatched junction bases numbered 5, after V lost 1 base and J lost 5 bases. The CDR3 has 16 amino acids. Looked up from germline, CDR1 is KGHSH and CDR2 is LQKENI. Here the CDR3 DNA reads TGTGCCAGCTCACCACTTAGGGGACTAGCGGAAGATACGCAGTATTTT. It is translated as CASSPLRGLAEDTQYF. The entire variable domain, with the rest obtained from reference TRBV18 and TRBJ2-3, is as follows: NAGVMQNPRHLVRRRGQEARLRCSPMKGHSHVYWYRQLPEEGLKFMVYLQKENIIDESGMPKERFSAEFPKEGPSILRIQQVVRGDSAAYFCASSPLRGLAEDTQYFGPGTRLTVL.

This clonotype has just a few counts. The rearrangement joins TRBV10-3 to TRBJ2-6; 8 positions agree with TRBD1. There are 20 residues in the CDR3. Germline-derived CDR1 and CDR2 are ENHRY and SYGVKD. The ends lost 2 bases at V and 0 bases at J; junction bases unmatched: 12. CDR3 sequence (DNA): TGTGCCATCAGTGAGGACAGTCCGGGACAGGTGTTCTCTGGGGCCAACGTCCTGACTTTC. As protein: CAISEDSPGQVFSGANVLTF.

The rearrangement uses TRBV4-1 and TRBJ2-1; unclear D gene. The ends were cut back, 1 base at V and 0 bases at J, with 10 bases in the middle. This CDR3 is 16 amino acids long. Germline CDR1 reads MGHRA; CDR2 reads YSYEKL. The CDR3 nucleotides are TGCGCCAGCAGCCAAGTCCTGGCTAGCTCCTACAATGAGCAGTTCTTC. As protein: CASSQVLASSYNEQFF.

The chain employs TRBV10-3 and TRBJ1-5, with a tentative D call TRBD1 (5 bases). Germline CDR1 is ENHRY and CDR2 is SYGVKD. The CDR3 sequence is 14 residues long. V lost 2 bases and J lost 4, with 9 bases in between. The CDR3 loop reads CAISEDRPNQPQHF. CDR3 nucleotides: TGTGCCATCAGTGAGGACAGACCTAATCAGCCCCAGCATTTT.

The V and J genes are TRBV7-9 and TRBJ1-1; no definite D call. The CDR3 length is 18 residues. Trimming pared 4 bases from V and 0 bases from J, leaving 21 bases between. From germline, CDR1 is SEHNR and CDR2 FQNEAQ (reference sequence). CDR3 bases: TGTGCCAGCAGCTGGGGTAACGTGGCGGTGCTAATGAACACTGAAGCTTTCTTT. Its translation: CASSWGNVAVLMNTEAFF. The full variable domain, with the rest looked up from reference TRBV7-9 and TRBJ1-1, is DTGVSQNPRHKITKRGQNVTFRCDPISEHNRLYWYRQTLGQGPEFLTYFQNEAQLEKSRLLSDRFSAERPKGSFSTLEIQRTEQGDSAMYLCASSWGNVAVLMNTEAFFGQGTRLTVV.

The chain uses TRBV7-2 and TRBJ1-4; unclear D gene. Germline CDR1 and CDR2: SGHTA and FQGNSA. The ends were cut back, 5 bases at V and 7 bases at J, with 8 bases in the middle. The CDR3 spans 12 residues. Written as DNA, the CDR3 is TGTGCCAGCAGCCCGACAAGTGAAAAACTGTTTTTT. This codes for CASSPTSEKLFF.

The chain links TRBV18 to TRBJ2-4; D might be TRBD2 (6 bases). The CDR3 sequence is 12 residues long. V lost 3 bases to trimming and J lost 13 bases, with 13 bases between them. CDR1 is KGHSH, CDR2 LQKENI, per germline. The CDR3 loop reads CASSPTPGEQYF. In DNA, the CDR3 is TGTGCCAGCTCACCGACGCCGGGAGAGCAGTACTTC.

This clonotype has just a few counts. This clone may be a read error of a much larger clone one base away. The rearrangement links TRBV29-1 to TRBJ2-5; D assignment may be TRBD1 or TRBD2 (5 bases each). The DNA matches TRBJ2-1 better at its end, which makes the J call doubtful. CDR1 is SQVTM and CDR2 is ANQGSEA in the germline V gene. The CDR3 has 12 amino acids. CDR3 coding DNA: TGCAGCCTGGGACGGACCCAAGAGACCCAGTTCTTC. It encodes CSLGRTQETQFF.

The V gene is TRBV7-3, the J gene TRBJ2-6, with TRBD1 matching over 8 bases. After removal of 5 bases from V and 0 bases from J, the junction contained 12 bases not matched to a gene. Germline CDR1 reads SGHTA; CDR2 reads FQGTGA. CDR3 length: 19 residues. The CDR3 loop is CASSPQRGQVLSGANVLTF. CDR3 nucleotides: TGTGCCAGCAGCCCACAAAGGGGACAGGTGCTCTCTGGGGCCAACGTCCTGACTTTC.

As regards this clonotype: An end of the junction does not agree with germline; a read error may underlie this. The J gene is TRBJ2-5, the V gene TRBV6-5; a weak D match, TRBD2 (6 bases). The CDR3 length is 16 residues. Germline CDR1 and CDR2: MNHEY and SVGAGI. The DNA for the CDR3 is TGTACCAGCAGTTACGCGGGGACCCGTGCCCAAGAGACCCAGTACTTC. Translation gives CTSSYAGTRAQETQYF.

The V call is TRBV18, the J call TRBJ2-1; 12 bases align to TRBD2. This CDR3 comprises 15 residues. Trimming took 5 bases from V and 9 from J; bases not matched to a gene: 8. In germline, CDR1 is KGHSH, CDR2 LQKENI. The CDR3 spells CASSSRTSGAGEQFF. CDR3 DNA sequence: TGTGCCAGCTCATCCCGGACTAGCGGGGCTGGTGAGCAGTTCTTC.